One T cell receptor (beta chain) is described in this entry. Antigen: not known. The data were taken from a study of T cell repertoires in cytomegalovirus infection. Findings and limits, study-wide: Dominating the ex vivo response were HLA-C-restricted CMV-specific TCR beta clonotypes.

TCRdb reprocessed the reads via MiXCR and lists one record per CDR3 protein. The sample records hundreds of thousands of distinct CDR3 sequences, 33% being singletons. The sample here was cultured PBMCs, taken from culture after CMV antigen stimulation. The origin of this receptor is a human donor in good health (CMV status not recorded). Some clones in this sample may be carry-over from other donors' samples.

Written as DNA, the CDR3 is TGTGCCAGCAGTGAGGATTCCAGCCCTAACTATGGCTACACCTTC. Amino acids: CASSEDSSPNYGYTF. The chain recombines TRBV6-1 with TRBJ1-2, with D hard to call. Per germline, CDR1 MNHNS and CDR2 SASEGT. V was trimmed by 3 bases and J by 0 bases, leaving 11 bases between them. The CDR3 runs to 15 residues.